The present TCR beta chain was sequenced within a study of immune evolution from preneoplasia to lung adenocarcinoma. Whole-study findings and limits: Normal lung had highest clonality; later lesions appeared denser, more diverse. Top clone share appeared to fall from AAH through AIS, MIA, adenocarcinoma.

The method was immunoSEQ multiplex PCR; TCRdb's version includes in-frame clones alone and lacks a portion of them. The repertoire holds around 4,100 clones, with roughly 88% as singletons. This CDR3 has 13 residues. Germline V gives CDR1 GTSNPN, CDR2 SVGIG (reference sequence). V lost 0 bases and J lost 0, with 5 bases in between. Patient tissue came from resections in Japan or China, 2014–2017. Concerning this clone itself: Its target is not known.

Sequencing was done on a sample of FFPE lung adenocarcinoma in situ tissue. This receptor was identified in a person aged 60 to 85 with lung adenocarcinoma. The gene calls are TRBV30 and TRBJ2-5; D not resolved. CDR3 loop: CAWSVTDQETQYF. CDR3 in DNA: TGTGCCTGGAGTGTAACCGACCAAGAGACCCAGTACTTC.